Sequencing of this T cell receptor beta chain was carried out in a study of siplizumab effects on memory and regulatory T cells. TCRdb's table, derived via immunoSEQ multiplex PCR, lists solely in-frame clones and lacks some. The table includes around 110,000 clones, roughly 94% detected once. Study-wide results and caveats: Siplizumab, the agent tested, significantly reduced alloreactive sequences traceable to unstimulated CD4+ memory cells. The authors mapped only a minor fraction of alloreactive clones to unstimulated subsets. On average, about 70% of mappable alloreactive CD4+ clones were Treg-derived under siplizumab, against about 25% in controls. Naive T cells looked more diverse than memory cells, and they looked like major contributors to the alloresponse.

Turning to this clone: The antigen is not known.

Sequenced sample: non-Treg CD4+ T cells sorted from blood. The clonotype was recovered from a human donor in good health.

The CDR3 nucleotides are TGTGCCAGCTCACCAAATTACAGGGACCTGGAGCAGTACTTC. Residues: CASSPNYRDLEQYF. The genes are TRBV18 and TRBJ2-7, with D possibly being TRBD1 (6 bases). The germline V and J ends were trimmed by 2 bases and 7 bases, with 15 bases remaining between them. This CDR3 has 14 amino acids. Germline lookup yields CDR1 KGHSH and CDR2 LQKENI.